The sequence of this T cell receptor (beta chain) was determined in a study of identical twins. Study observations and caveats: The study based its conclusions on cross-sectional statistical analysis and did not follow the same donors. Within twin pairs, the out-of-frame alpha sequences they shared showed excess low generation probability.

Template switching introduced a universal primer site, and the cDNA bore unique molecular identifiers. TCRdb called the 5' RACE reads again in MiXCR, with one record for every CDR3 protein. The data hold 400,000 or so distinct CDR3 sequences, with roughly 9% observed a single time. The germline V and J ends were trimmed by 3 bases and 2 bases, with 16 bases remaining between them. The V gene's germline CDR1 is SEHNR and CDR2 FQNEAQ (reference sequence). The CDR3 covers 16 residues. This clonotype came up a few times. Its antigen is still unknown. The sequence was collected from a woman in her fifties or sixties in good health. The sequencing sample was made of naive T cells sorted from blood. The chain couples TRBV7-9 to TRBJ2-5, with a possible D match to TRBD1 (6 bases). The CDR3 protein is CASSFPRQEIQETQYF. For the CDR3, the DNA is TGTGCCAGCAGCTTTCCCCGACAGGAAATACAAGAGACCCAGTACTTC.